This TCR beta chain was recovered during a study of T-cell memory formation after mild COVID-19. A single record per CDR3 protein comes from TCRdb applying MiXCR to the 5' RACE reads. The sample yields 450,000 or so distinct CDR3 sequences, more than 20% seen once. On this clonotype: Its antigen is currently unknown.

V trimming: 3 bases; J trimming: 8 bases; junction bases outside the gene matches: 10. This CDR3 has 16 residues. Germline CDR1 and CDR2: SGHKS and YYEKEE (reference sequence). Study observations and caveats: The study detected some responding clones in pre-infection memory, suggesting cross-reactive memory joined.

The rearrangement links TRBV5-5 to TRBJ1-4; 10 nucleotides line up with TRBD1. Material: PBMCs or a T cell subset sorted from them (not recorded which). This TCR came from an adult woman who had mild COVID-19 (a few samples of this study predate the infection). Cell type and time point are not known. CDR3 loop: CASSSRHGTGEEKLFF. In nucleotides, the CDR3 is TGTGCCAGCAGCTCGAGGCACGGGACAGGGGAGGAAAAACTGTTTTTT.